A single sample gave rise to the 10 T cell receptor beta chains below, sequenced in a study of OX40 agonist ivuxolimab in advanced cancers. Here immunoSEQ multiplex PCR was the method, and the copy in TCRdb shows in-frame clones only, minus some. The sample yields about 89,000 clones, roughly 88% seen once. The sequenced sample was CD4+ or CD8+ T cells sorted from blood, obtained in a trial of the OX40 agonist ivuxolimab. The receptors were sampled from an adult with an advanced solid tumor such as melanoma, head and neck, liver or kidney cancer.

This chain uses TRBV21-1 with TRBJ1-3. TRBV21-1 is noted as a pseudogene. This CDR3 region has 19 residues. CDR3 amino acids: CASSKNGRAGPHSGNTIYF. The DNA for the CDR3 is TGTGCCAGCAGCAAAAATGGACGGGCAGGCCCCCACTCTGGAAACACCATATATTTT.

The chain uses TRBV9 and TRBJ2-1; 10 positions agree with TRBD2. The trim removed 0 bases at V and 4 bases at J, leaving 1 base unmatched. Germline CDR1 reads SGDLS; CDR2 reads YYNGEE. CDR3 length equals 15 residues. CDR3 loop: CASSVVAGGYNEQFF. CDR3 sequence (DNA): TGTGCCAGCAGCGTAGTAGCGGGGGGTTACAATGAGCAGTTCTTC.

This sequence joins TRBV19 and TRBJ2-1, with D possibly being TRBD1 (6 bases). Trimming removed 7 bases at V and 9 bases at J, with 19 bases between. This CDR3 has 14 residues. The germline gives CDR1 LNHDA, CDR2 SQIVND (reference sequence). CDR3 sequence reads: CASKPRQEWGEQFF. CDR3 nucleotides: TGTGCCAGTAAACCTCGACAGGAATGGGGTGAGCAGTTCTTC. Complete variable domain (other parts from reference TRBV19 and TRBJ2-1): DGGITQSPKYLFRKEGQNVTLSCEQNLNHDAMYWYRQDPGQGLRLIYYSQIVNDFQKGDIAEGYSVSREKKESFPLTVTSAQKNPTAFYLCASKPRQEWGEQFFGPGTRLTVL.

The rearrangement uses TRBV2 and TRBJ1-2; no reliable D call. This CDR3 contains 11 residues. Trimming removed 6 bases at V and 4 bases at J, with 6 bases between. The germline V gene has CDR1 SNHLY and CDR2 FYNNEI. CDR3 region: CASRVFYGYTF. In DNA form, the CDR3 reads TGTGCCAGCAGAGTATTCTATGGCTACACCTTC.

The rearrangement links TRBV11-1 to TRBJ1-5; D possibly corresponds to TRBD1 (6 bases). The CDR3 totals 15 residues. CDR1 is SGHAT and CDR2 is FQDESV in the germline V gene (reference sequence). V lost 1 base and J lost 1, with 8 bases in between. Written as DNA, the CDR3 is TGTGCCAGCAGCTTAGTAACAGGGAGCAATCAGCCCCAGCATTTT. As protein: CASSLVTGSNQPQHF.

J is TRBJ1-2 and V is TRBV30; TRBD1 agrees at 7 bases. Per germline, CDR1 GTSNPN and CDR2 SVGIG (reference sequence). CDR3 length equals 16 residues. Trimming at V came to 2 bases and at J to 2 bases, leaving 11 bases not matched to a gene. CDR3 sequence (DNA): TGTGCCTGGAGTCCAGACAGGGTCGTGTCCAACTATGGCTACACCTTC. Translation: CAWSPDRVVSNYGYTF.

V gene TRBV7-3 combines with J gene TRBJ2-1, with TRBD1 matching 9 bases. The CDR3 runs 16 residues. Germline loops: CDR1 SGHTA, CDR2 FQGTGA. Trimming removed 5 bases from V and 6 bases from J; junction bases left unmatched: 11. The CDR3: CASSPRAGQGGNEQFF. CDR3 DNA sequence: TGTGCCAGCAGCCCTCGGGCGGGACAGGGTGGCAATGAGCAGTTCTTC.

This clone has a handful of counts. Other nucleotide sequences from this sample produce the same CDR3. V is TRBV10-3 and J is TRBJ2-2; D possibly corresponds to TRBD1 (6 bases). Trimming shortened V by 4 bases and J by 4 bases, and 13 bases separated the two germline ends. The CDR3 has 15 amino acids. Germline CDR1 ENHRY, CDR2 SYGVKD. The CDR3 DNA reads TGTGCCATCAGTGTACAGGGCGGTCTCACCGGGGAGCTGTTTTTT. It yields the protein CAISVQGGLTGELFF.

This clone was observed once. The chain combines TRBV5-5 with TRBJ1-1; 12 nucleotides match TRBD1. Looked up from germline, CDR1 is SGHKS and CDR2 is YYEKEE (reference sequence). Losses at the gene ends were 3 bases for V and 8 bases for J; bases not matched to a gene: 5. This CDR3 contains 14 residues. Here the CDR3 reads CASSWGQGALEAFF. In DNA form, the CDR3 reads TGTGCCAGCAGCTGGGGACAGGGGGCCCTCGAAGCTTTCTTT.

V and J are TRBV4-3 and TRBJ2-7; 7 bases are a match to TRBD1. CDR1 is LGHNA, CDR2 YSLEER, per germline. V shed 0 bases and J 4 bases; nucleotides not matched to a gene: 3. CDR3 length equals 14 residues. DNA for the CDR3: TGCGCCAGCAGCCAAGAGGGCAGGGGGTACGAGCAGTACTTC. It translates to CASSQEGRGYEQYF.